This TCR beta chain is drawn from a study of human T cells and chemical hapten exposure. Whole-study context: How much TCR each sample yielded varied, mostly because pooled library volumes differed slightly.

TCRdb used MiXCR to reprocess the RACE reads, holding one entry per CDR3 protein. This sample has 380,000 or so distinct CDR3 sequences, with about 5.4% found just once. Time point in this sample: pre-sensitization, week 0. Sample treatment: therapeutic diphenylcyclopropenone sensitization with weekly scalp DPC. Samples of blood were obtained prior to the application of each patch test. V was clipped by 9 bases and J by 3 bases; unmatched bases: 7. There are 14 residues in the CDR3. Per germline, CDR1 SGHRS and CDR2 YFSETQ. This clonotype was counted a few times. The clonotype comes from a young woman with alopecia areata. Some clones in this sample may be carry-over from other donors' samples. Source: whole blood, taken in connection with sensitization to the hapten diphenylcyclopropenone (DPC). V gene TRBV5-1 combines with J gene TRBJ2-5, with 11 bases fitting TRBD2. This chain's CDR3 is CATKGLADEETQYF. DNA for the CDR3: TGCGCCACTAAGGGACTAGCGGACGAAGAGACCCAGTACTTC.